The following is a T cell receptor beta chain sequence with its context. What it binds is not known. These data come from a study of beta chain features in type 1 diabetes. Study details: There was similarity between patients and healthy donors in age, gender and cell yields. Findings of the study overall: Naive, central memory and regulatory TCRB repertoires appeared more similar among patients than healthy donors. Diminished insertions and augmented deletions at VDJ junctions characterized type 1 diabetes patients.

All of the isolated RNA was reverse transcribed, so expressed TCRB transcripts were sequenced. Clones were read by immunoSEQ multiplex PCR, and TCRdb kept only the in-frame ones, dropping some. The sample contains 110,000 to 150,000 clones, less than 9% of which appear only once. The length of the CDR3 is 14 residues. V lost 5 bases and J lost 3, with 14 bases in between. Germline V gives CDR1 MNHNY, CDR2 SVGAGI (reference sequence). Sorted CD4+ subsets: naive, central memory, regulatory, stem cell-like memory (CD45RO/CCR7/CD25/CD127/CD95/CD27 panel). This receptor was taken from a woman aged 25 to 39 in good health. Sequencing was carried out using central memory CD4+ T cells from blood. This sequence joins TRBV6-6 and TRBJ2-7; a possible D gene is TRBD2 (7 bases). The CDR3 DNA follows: TGTGCCAGCAGTCACGGACAGCGGGACTACGAGCAGTACTTC. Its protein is CASSHGQRDYEQYF.